This TCR beta chain was sequenced in a study of neurological immune-mediated disorders (dated 2019 in TCRdb). For context, the study as a whole: Among the roughly 34 multiple sclerosis patients, relapsing-remitting MS accounted for approximately 31 and secondary progressive MS accounted for 3. Of the 68 subjects in the cohort, roughly 14 were HAM/TSP patients, about 34 were multiple sclerosis patients, and some 20 were healthy controls. Using UMI-based sequencing, the study compared peripheral blood TCR-beta repertoires from patients with HTLV-I-associated myelopathy (HAM/TSP), patients with multiple sclerosis, and healthy controls. The approximately 100 TCR-beta libraries included longitudinal samples, technical triplicates and paired sorted CD4+ and CD8+ T-cell subsets alongside PBMC samples. Broad study findings and their caveats: TCR clonal expansion was highest in HAM/TSP patients and lowest in MS patients, with MS patients falling below even healthy controls. Expanded clones from different subjects shared no identical CDR3 amino acid sequences, which suggests that TCR-beta repertoires were private in all groups. The MS cluster showed no association with clinical or MRI features, and the authors stated that larger cohorts are needed. In phylogenetic analysis, the repertoires of 18 of 34 MS patients grouped into a cluster of related CDR3 sequences, which suggests a possible signature at the repertoire level.

This clonotype came up many times. Its antigen remains unidentified. The sample holds no much larger clone one base away, and base qualities are not on file. To synthesize cDNA, template-switch 5'RACE was performed with a primer carrying a 10-nucleotide random unique molecular identifier so that each TCR transcript was tagged. Over 200 million TCR-beta sequences, covering 15-18 subjects, were produced in each sequencing run. The RNeasy kit was used to extract total RNA. The KAPA Real-time Library Amplification kit was used to amplify TCR-beta VDJ regions with primers for the TCR constant region and the 5'RACE anchor. A first PCR added sample indexes and Illumina adaptors, after which a second PCR increased the library yield. The roughly 650 bp TCR product was size-selected on a 2% E-gel SizeSelection system after Ampure bead purification. Before pooling, library quality was checked on a Bioanalyzer, concentration was measured with Qubit, and libraries were quantified with the Kapa Library Quantification kit. An Illumina HiSeq 2500 sequenced the libraries paired-end 2 x 150 bp. To increase sequence diversity, about 23-32% phiX was spiked into each library pool. Concerning the study's data processing: The quality-filtered reads were processed with the UMI-based MiGEC pipeline, whose error correction step removed more than 80% of the raw TCR sequences. IMGT germline references were used for alignment of VDJ genes, and clonotypes were defined by a unique CDR3 amino acid sequence together with V-J genes. VDJtools evaluated clonal expansion, Shannon diversity and CDR3 relatedness (CalcPairwiseDistances, ClusterSamples); CLCbio workbench built phylogenetic trees. Using coefficient-of-variation modelling across technical triplicates, the study counted a clone as expanded if it had at least 8 unique UMIs. The public reads were reanalyzed by TCRdb: fastp trimming at Q25, MiXCR alignment, in-frame beta chains only. Each entry is one CDR3 protein sequence, shown with its most common DNA and genes. The authors' filters were not applied to this entry. The sample table holds 60,000 to 85,000 distinct CDR3 sequences, of which 4% to 6% were seen once. Clones ranked in the top ten supply 6.5% to 9% of the sample.

V lost 1 base and J lost 4 bases, and the count of bases not matched to a germline gene is 8. CDR1 and CDR2 are read off the germline V gene as SGHTA and FQGNSA. Reading from cysteine to phenylalanine, the CDR3 counts 16 amino acids. The read is trimmed to its CDR3 DNA, 48 bases read in frame from base 1. Libraries from unsorted PBMCs were made from 2 million PBMCs kept in RNAlater at -80 degrees C until RNA extraction. The multiple sclerosis patients were enrolled in a US clinical protocol that evaluated disease progression with magnetic resonance imaging. Peripheral blood underwent Ficoll-Hypaque density gradient centrifugation to isolate PBMCs, which were then cryopreserved in liquid nitrogen.

Specimen: PBMCs. The source of this sequence is a man aged 18 to 30 with multiple sclerosis. The chain was built from TRBV7-2 and TRBJ2-3, and 7 junctional nucleotides match TRBD1. The nucleotide sequence is given as TGTGCCAGCAGCTTAGTAGTGACAGGGTATCCAGATACGCAGTATTTT. Its translation is CASSLVVTGYPDTQYF.